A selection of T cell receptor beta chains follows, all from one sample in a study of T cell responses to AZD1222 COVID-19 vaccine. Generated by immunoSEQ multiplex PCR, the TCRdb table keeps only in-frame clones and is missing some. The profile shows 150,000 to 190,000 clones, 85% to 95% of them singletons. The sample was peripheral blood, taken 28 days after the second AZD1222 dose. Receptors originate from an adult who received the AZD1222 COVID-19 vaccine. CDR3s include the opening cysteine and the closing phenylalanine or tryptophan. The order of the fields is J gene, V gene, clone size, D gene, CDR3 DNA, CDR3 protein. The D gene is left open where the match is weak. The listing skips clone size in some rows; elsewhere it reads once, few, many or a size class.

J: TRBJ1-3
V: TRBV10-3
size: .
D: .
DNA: TGTGCCATCAGGGACAGTCACTCTGGAAACACCATATATTTT
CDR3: CAIRDSHSGNTIYF

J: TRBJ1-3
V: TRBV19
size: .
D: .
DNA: TGTGCCAGTAGTATAGTCGGCTCTGGAAACACCATATATTTT
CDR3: CASSIVGSGNTIYF

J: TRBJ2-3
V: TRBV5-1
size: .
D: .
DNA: TGCGCCAGCAGCTTGCGTAGCGGTCAAGATACGCAGTATTTT
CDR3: CASSLRSGQDTQYF

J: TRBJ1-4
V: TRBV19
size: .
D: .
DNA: TGTGCCAGTAGTACGCAGGGAGGTCGAACTAATGAAAAACTGTTTTTT
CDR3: CASSTQGGRTNEKLFF

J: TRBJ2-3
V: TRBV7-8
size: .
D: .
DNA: TGTGCCAGCAGCTTATGGCGGATCACAGATACGCAGTATTTT
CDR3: CASSLWRITDTQYF

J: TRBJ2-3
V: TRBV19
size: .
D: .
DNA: TGTGCCAGTAGTATTCCCGGAAGGAGCGCAGATACGCAGTATTTT
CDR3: CASSIPGRSADTQYF

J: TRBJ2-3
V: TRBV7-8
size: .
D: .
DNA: TGTGCCAGCAGCTTTATCAGGGCCACTAGCACAGATACGCAGTATTTT
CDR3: CASSFIRATSTDTQYF

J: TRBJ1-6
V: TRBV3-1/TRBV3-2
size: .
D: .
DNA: TGTGCCAGCAGCGCGCGGCCCTATAATTCACCCCTCCACTTT
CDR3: CASSARPYNSPLHF

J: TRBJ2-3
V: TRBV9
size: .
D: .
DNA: TGTGCCAGCAGCGTAGAGGAAGAAGATACGCAGTATTTT
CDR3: CASSVEEEDTQYF

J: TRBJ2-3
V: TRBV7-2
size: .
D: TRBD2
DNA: TGTGCCAGCAGCTTAGCCGGGACTAGCAGAGATACGCAGTATTTT
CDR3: CASSLAGTSRDTQYF

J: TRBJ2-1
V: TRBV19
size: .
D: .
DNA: TGTGCCAGTAGTCCCGGCGGGTTAAGCTCCTACAATGAGCAGTTCTTC
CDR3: CASSPGGLSSYNEQFF

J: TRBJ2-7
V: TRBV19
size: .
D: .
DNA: TGTGCCAGTAGTATTAGGGGGAATTCCTACGAGCAGTACTTC
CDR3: CASSIRGNSYEQYF

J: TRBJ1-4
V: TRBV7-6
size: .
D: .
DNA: TGTGCCAGCAGCGTGCAGGGACTACGAGGAGAAAAACTGTTTTTT
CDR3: CASSVQGLRGEKLFF

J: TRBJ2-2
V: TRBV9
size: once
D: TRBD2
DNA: TGTGCCAGCAGCAACCGCGCGGGACTAGCGGCGAACACCGGGGAGCTGTTTTTT
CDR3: CASSNRAGLAANTGELFF

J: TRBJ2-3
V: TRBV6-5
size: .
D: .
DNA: TGTGCCAGCAGCGGTCAAGGAGATACGCAGTATTTT
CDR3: CASSGQGDTQYF

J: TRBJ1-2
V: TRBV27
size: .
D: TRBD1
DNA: TGTGCCAGCAGTTTACGGAGTACAGGGGGCTATGGCTACACCTTC
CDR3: CASSLRSTGGYGYTF

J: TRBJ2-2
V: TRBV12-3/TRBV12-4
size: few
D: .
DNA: TGTGCCAGCAGAGGCGGGGAGCTGTTTTTT
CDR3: CASRGGELFF

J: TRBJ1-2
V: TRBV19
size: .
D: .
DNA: TGTGCCAGTAGCGGGGGGATTAGCGGCTACACCTTC
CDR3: CASSGGISGYTF

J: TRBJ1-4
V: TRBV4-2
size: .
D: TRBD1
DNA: TGTGCCAGCAGCCACCAGCAGGGACAGCCTAATGAAAAACTGTTTTTT
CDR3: CASSHQQGQPNEKLFF

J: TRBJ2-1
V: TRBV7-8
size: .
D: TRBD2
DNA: TGTGCCAGCAGCTCTGTTTGGGGGGGGACCAACCTATACAATGAGCAGTTCTTC
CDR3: CASSSVWGGTNLYNEQFF

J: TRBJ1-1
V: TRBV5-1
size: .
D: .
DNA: TGCGCCAGCAGCCCGCGACAGGTTTCGAACACTGAAGCTTTCTTT
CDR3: CASSPRQVSNTEAFF

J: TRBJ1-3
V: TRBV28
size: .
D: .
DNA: TGTGCCAGCAGTTGGGGGAGTTCCGGAAACACCATATATTTT
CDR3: CASSWGSSGNTIYF

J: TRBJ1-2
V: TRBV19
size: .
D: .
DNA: TGTGCCAGTAGCCATAGGGACCCGGCGGGCTATGGCTACACCTTC
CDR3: CASSHRDPAGYGYTF

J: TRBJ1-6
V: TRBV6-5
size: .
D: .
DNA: TGTGCCAGCAGTTGGTTGCGGAATTCACCCCTCCACTTT
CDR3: CASSWLRNSPLHF

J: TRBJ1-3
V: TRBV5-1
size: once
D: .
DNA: TGCGCCAGCAGCTTTGAGGCAGCCCACTCTGGAAACACCATATATTTT
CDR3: CASSFEAAHSGNTIYF

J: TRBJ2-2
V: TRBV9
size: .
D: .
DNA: TGTGCCAGCAGCTTCAGAGAAGTCCCGGAGCTGTTTTTT
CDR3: CASSFREVPELFF

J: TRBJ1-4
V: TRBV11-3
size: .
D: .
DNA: TGTGCCAGCAGCCTCGGACCCAATGAAAAACTGTTTTTT
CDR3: CASSLGPNEKLFF

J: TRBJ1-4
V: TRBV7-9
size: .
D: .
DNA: TGTGCCAGCAGGAGCCGGGACGGGGTTAATGAAAAACTGTTTTTT
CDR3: CASRSRDGVNEKLFF

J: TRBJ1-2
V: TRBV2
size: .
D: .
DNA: TGTGCCAGCTGGGCAGGAGGTGGCTACACCTTC
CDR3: CASWAGGGYTF

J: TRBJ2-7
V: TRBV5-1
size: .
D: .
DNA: TGCGCCAGCAGCTTGGTTGCGGGGGCGGACGAGCAGTACTTC
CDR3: CASSLVAGADEQYF

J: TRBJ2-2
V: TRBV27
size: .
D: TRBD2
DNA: TGTGCCAGCAGTCGGGGGGGCGGGGAGCTGTTTTTT
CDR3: CASSRGGGELFF